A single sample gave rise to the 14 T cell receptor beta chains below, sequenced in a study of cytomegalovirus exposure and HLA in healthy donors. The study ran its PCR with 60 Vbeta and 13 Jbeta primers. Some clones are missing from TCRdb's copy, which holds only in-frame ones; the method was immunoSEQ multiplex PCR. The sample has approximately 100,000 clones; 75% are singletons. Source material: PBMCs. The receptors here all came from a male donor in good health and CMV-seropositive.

CDR3 protein: CASSQVRRGGYTF. The CDR3 DNA reads TGCGCCAGCAGCCAAGTACGTAGGGGTGGCTACACCTTC. The rearrangement joins TRBV4-3 to TRBJ1-2; tentative D call: TRBD1 (5 bases). There are 13 residues in the CDR3. Germline CDR1 LGHNA, CDR2 YSLEER. The V end was cut by 1 base, the J end by 7 bases, with 10 bases between.

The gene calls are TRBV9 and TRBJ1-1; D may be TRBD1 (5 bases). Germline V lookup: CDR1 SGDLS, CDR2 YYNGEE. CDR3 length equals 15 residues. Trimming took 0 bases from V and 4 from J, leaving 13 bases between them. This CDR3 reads CASSVGGLVVTEAFF. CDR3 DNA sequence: TGTGCCAGCAGCGTAGGGGGACTGGTGGTCACTGAAGCTTTCTTT. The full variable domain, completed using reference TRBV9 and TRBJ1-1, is DSGVTQTPKHLITATGQRVTLRCSPRSGDLSVYWYQQSLDQGLQFLIQYYNGEERAKGNILERFSAQQFPDLHSELNLSSLELGDSALYFCASSVGGLVVTEAFFGQGTRLTVV.

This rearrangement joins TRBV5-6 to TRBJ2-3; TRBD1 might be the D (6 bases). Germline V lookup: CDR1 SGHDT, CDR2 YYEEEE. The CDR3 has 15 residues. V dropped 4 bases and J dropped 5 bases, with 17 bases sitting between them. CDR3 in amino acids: CASSLAWGRGDTQYF. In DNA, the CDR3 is TGTGCCAGCAGCCTAGCATGGGGGCGAGGAGATACGCAGTATTTT.

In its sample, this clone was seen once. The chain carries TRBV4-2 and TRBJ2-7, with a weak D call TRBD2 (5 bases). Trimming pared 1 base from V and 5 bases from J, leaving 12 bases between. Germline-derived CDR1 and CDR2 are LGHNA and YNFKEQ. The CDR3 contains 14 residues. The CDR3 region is CASSQGGEVNEQYF. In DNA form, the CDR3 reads TGTGCCAGCAGCCAAGGGGGAGAGGTTAACGAGCAGTACTTC.

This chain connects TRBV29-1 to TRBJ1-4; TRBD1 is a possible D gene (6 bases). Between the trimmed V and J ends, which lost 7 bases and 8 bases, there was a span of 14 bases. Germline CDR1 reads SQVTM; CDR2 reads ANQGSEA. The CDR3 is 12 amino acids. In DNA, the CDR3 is TGCAGCGCCCTTCCCAGGGGAGAAAAACTGTTTTTT. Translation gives CSALPRGEKLFF.

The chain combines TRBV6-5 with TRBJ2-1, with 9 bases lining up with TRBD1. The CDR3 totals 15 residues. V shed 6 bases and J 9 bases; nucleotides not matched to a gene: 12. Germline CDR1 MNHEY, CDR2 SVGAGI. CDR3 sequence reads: CASRIAQGAGGEQFF. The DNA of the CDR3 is TGTGCCAGCAGAATTGCACAGGGGGCAGGCGGTGAGCAGTTCTTC.

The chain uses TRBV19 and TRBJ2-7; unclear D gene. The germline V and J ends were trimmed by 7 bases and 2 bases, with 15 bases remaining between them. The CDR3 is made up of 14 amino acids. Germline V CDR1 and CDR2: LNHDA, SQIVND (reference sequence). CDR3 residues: CASNTIGGAYEQYF. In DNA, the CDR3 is TGTGCCAGTAACACAATAGGCGGAGCCTACGAGCAGTACTTC.

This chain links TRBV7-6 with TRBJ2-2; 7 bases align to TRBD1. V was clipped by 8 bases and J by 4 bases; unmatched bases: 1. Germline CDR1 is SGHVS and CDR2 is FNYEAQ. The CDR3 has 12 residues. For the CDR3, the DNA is TGTGCCAGCTCAGGGGGCACCGGGGAGCTGTTTTTT. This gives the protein CASSGGTGELFF.

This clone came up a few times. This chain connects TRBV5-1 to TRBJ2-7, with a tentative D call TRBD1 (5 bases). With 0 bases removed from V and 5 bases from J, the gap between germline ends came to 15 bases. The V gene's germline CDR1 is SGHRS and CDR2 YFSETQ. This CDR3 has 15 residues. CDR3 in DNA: TGCGCCAGCAGCTTGGAAGCAGGGAAAGTACACGAGCAGTACTTC. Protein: CASSLEAGKVHEQYF.

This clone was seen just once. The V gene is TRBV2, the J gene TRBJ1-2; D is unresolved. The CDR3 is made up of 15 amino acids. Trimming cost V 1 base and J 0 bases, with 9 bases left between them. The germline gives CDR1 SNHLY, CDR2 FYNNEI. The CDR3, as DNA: TGTGCCAGCAGTGAAGGTCCTCGTACTAACTATGGCTACACCTTC. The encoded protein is CASSEGPRTNYGYTF.

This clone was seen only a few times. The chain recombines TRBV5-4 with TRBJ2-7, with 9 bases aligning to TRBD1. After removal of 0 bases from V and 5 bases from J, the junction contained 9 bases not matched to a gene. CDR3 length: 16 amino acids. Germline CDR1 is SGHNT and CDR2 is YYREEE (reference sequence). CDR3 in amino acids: CASSLGTGGVGDEQYF. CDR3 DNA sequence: TGTGCCAGCAGCTTGGGAACAGGGGGCGTAGGGGACGAGCAGTACTTC.

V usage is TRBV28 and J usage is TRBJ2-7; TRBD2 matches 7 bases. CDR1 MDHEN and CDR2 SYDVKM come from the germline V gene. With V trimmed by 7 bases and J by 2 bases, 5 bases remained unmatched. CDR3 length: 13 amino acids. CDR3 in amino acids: CASNRGRAYEQYF. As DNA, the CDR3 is TGTGCCAGCAATCGTGGGAGGGCCTACGAGCAGTACTTC.

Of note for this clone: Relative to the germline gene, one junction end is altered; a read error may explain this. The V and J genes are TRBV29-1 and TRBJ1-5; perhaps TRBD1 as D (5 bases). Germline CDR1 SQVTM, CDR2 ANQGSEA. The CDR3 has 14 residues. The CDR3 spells CSVAKGRGNQPQNF. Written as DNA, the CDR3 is TGCAGCGTTGCAAAAGGGAGGGGCAATCAGCCCCAGAATTTT.

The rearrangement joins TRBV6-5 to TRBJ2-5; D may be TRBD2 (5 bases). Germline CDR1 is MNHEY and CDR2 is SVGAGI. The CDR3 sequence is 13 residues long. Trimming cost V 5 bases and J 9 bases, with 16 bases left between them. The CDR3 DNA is TGTGCCAGCAGTCAGGAGGATGGGAGCGCCCAGTACTTC. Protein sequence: CASSQEDGSAQYF.